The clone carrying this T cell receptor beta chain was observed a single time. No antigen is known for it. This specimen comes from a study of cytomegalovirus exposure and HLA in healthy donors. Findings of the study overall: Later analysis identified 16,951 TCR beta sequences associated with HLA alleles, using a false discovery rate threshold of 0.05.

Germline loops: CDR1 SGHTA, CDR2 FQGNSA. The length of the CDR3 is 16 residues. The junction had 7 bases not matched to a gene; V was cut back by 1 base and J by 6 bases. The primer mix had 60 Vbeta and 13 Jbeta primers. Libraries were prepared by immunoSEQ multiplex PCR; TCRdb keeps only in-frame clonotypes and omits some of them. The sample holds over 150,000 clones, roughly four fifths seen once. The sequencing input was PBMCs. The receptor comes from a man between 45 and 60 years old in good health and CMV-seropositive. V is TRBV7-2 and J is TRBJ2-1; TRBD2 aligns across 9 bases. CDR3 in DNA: TGTGCCAGCAGCTTAGTGGGGGGGACTAGCAGCAATGAGCAGTTCTTC. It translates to CASSLVGGTSSNEQFF.